This T cell receptor (beta chain) comes out of a study of T cell responses to AZD1222 COVID-19 vaccine. Only in-frame clones appear in the TCRdb table, and some are missing; sequencing was by immunoSEQ multiplex PCR. Among some 150,000 clones, 90% to 95% were seen once, and the ten largest hold over 0.8%. Trimming took off 2 bases at V and 0 bases at J, with 7 bases between the two ends. The CDR3 is 15 amino acids. From germline, CDR1 is MNHEY and CDR2 SVGAGI. The chain has TRBV6-5 and TRBJ1-4, with D uncertain. The source is an adult in good health. Source: peripheral blood, taken on day 0 of AZD1222 vaccination. CDR3 coding DNA: TGTGCCAGCAGTTACAATCCAGCAACTAATGAAAAACTGTTTTTT. Its protein is CASSYNPATNEKLFF.